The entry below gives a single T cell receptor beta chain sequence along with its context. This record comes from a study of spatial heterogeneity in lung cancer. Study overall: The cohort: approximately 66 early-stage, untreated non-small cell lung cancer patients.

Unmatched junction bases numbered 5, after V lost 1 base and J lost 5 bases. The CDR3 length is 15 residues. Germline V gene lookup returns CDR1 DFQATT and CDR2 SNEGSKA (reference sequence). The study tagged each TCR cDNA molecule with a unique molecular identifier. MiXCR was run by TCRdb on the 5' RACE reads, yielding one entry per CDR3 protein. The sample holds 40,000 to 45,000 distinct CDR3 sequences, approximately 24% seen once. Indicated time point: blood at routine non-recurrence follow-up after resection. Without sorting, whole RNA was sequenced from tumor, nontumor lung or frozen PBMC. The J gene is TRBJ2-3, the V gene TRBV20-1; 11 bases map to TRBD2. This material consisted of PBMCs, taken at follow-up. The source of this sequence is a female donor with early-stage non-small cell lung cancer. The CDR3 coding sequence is TGCAGTGCTAGAGGCGTTAGCGGGAGGGAAGATACGCAGTATTTT. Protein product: CSARGVSGREDTQYF.